The present entry profiles one TCR beta chain with its context. The antigen remains unidentified. The sample is drawn from a study of T cell responses to AZD1222 COVID-19 vaccine. Broader study findings: Nearly half of unique spike-specific TCRs reportedly avoided B.1.351 and B.1.1.7 mutated regions.

Profiling relied on immunoSEQ multiplex PCR, and the TCRdb table lists in-frame clones only, not all of them. The sample has around 53,000 clones, 70% to 90% seen once. V was trimmed by 0 bases and J by 5 bases, leaving 14 bases between them. Germline CDR1 is SGHVS and CDR2 is FQNEAQ. This CDR3 spans 16 amino acids. Sequenced material: peripheral blood, taken 28 days after the second AZD1222 dose. This clonotype originated in an adult who received the AZD1222 COVID-19 vaccine. The chain uses TRBV7-8 and TRBJ2-1, with D maybe TRBD2 (5 bases). CDR3 amino acids: CASSLARSDLNNEQFF. The CDR3 DNA reads TGTGCCAGCAGCTTAGCGCGTAGCGACCTTAACAATGAGCAGTTCTTC.